This TCR beta chain was captured by sequencing in a study of blood T cell repertoires in COVID-19. CDR1 and CDR2 (germline): SEHNR, FQNEAQ (reference sequence). This CDR3 has 16 amino acids. The trim removed 2 bases at V and 3 bases at J, leaving 5 bases unmatched. Sequenced by immunoSEQ multiplex PCR; TCRdb stores in-frame clones only, minus some. This sample yields tens of thousands of clones, of which 85% to 90% are seen a single time; around 10% belongs to the top ten. The specimen sequenced was peripheral blood. This TCR came from a man older than 75 with active COVID-19. The chain carries TRBV7-9 and TRBJ2-1; 9 nucleotides line up with TRBD2. The CDR3 bases are TGTGCCAGCAGCTTAAGCGGGGGGATAATCTACAATGAGCAGTTCTTC. Protein sequence: CASSLSGGIIYNEQFF.